This T cell receptor beta chain comes out of a study of T cell responses to AZD1222 COVID-19 vaccine. V trimming: 0 bases; J trimming: 8 bases; junction bases outside the gene matches: 3. CDR3 size: 14 residues. Germline lookup yields CDR1 LGHNA and CDR2 YNFKEQ. This table comes from immunoSEQ multiplex PCR, and its TCRdb copy is limited to in-frame clones, with some not included. The table records about 150,000 clones, around nine tenths of them present only once. The V and J genes are TRBV4-2 and TRBJ1-4; 7 nucleotides match TRBD1. The sample here was peripheral blood, taken on day 0 of AZD1222 vaccination. The clonotype comes from an adult in good health. DNA of the CDR3: TGTGCCAGCAGCCAAGACAGGGGGAACGAAAAACTGTTTTTT. It yields the protein CASSQDRGNEKLFF.